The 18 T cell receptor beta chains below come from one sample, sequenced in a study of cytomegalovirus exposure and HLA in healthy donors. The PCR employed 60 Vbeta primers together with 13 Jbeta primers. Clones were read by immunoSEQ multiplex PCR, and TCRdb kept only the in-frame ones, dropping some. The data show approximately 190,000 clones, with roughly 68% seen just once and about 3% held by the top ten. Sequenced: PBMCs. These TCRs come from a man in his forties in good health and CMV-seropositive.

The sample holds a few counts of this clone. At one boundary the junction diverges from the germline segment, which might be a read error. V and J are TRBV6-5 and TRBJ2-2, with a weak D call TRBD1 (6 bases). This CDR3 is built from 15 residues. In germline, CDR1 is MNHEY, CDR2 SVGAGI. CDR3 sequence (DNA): TGTGCCATCAGTAACAGGGAGCGGAACACCGGGGAGCTGTTTTTT. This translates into CAISNRERNTGELFF.

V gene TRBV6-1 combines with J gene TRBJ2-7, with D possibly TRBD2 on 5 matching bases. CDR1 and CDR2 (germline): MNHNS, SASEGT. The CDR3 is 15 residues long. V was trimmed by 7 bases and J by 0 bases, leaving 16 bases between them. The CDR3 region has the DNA TGTGCCAGCACCAAAACTAGTATCGACTCCTACGAGCAGTACTTC. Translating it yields CASTKTSIDSYEQYF.

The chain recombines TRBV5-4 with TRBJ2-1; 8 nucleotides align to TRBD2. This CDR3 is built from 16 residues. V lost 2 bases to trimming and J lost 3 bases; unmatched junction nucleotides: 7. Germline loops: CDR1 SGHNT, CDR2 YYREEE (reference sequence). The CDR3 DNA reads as TGTGCCAGCAGCTTATCGGGGCGGGGGGACTACAATGAGCAGTTCTTC. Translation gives CASSLSGRGDYNEQFF.

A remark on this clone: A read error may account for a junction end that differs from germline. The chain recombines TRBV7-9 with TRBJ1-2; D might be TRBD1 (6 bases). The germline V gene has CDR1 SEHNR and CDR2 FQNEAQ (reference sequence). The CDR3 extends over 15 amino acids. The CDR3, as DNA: TGTTCCAGCAGCTCCCAAGGGAAACTCCAGGGGGGCTACACCTTC. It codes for CSSSSQGKLQGGYTF. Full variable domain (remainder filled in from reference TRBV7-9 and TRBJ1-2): DTGVSQNPRHKITKRGQNVTFRCDPISEHNRLYWYRQTLGQGPEFLTYFQNEAQLEKSRLLSDRFSAERPKGSFSTLEIQRTEQGDSAMYLCSSSSQGKLQGGYTFGSGTRLTVV.

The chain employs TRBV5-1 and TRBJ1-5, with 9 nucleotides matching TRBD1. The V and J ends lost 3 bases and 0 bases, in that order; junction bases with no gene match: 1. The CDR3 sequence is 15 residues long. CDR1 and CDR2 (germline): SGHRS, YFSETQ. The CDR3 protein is CASSWTGDSNQPQHF. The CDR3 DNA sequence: TGCGCCAGCAGCTGGACAGGGGATAGCAATCAGCCCCAGCATTTT.

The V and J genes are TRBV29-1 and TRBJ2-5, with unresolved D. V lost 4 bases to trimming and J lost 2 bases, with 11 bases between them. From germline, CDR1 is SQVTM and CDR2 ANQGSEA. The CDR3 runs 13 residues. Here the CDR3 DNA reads TGCAGCGTTGTAAGCCTAATTCAAGAGACCCAGTACTTC. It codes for CSVVSLIQETQYF.

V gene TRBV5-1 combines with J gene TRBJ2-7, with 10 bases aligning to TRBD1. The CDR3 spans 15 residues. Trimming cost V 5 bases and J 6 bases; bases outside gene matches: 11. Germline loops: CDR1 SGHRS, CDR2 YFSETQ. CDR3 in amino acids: CASSPGTGEGSEQYF. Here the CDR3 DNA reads TGCGCCAGCAGTCCCGGGACAGGGGAGGGAAGCGAGCAGTACTTC.

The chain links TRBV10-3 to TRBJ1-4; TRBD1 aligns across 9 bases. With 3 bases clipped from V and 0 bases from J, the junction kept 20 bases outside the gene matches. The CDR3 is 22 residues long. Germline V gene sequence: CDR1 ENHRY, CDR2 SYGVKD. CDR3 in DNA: TGTGCCATCAGTGATGACACTCCGGGTCCGGGGGACAGGGTTGCAACTAATGAAAAACTGTTTTTT. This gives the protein CAISDDTPGPGDRVATNEKLFF.

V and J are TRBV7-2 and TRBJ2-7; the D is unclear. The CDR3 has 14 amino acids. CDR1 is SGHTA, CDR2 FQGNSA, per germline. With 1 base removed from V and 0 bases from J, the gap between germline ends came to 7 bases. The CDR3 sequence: CASSLGRNSYEQYF. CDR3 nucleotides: TGTGCCAGCAGCTTAGGTAGAAACTCCTACGAGCAGTACTTC. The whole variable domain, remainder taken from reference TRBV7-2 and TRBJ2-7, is GAGVSQSPSNKVTEKGKDVELRCDPISGHTALYWYRQSLGQGLEFLIYFQGNSAPDKSGLPSDRFSAERTGGSVSTLTIQRTQQEDSAVYLCASSLGRNSYEQYFGPGTRLTVT.

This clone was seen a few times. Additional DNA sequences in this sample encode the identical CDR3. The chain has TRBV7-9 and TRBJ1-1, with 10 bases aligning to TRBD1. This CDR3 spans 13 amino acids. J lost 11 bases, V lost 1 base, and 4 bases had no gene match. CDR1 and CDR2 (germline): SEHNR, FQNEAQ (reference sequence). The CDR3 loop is CASSLGQGAGAFF. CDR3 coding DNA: TGTGCCAGCAGCTTAGGACAGGGGGCTGGCGCTTTCTTT.

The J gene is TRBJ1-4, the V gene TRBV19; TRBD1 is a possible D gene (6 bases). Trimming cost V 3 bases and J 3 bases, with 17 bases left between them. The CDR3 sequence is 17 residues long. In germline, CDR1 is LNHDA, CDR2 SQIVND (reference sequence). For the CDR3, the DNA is TGTGCCAGTAGTATGAGGGGGGGCGCGAGTTCTAATGAAAAACTGTTTTTT. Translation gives CASSMRGGASSNEKLFF.

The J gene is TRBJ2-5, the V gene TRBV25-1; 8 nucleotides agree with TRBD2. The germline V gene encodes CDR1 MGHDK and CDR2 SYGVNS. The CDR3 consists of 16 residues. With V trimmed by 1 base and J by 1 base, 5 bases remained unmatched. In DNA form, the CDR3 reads TGTGCCAGCAGTGAATGGGAGCGGGGGCCCCAAGAGACCCAGTACTTC. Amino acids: CASSEWERGPQETQYF. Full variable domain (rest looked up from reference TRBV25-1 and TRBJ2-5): EADIYQTPRYLVIGTGKKITLECSQTMGHDKMYWYQQDPGMELHLIHYSYGVNSTEKGDLSSESTVSRIRTEHFPLTLESARPSHTSQYLCASSEWERGPQETQYFGPGTRLLVL.

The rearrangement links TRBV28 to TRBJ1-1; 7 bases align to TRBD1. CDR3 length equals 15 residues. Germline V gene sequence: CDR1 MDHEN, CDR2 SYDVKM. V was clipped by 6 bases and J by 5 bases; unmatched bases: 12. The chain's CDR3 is CASRFTGARGTEAFF. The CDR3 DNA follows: TGTGCCAGCAGATTCACAGGGGCGAGGGGAACTGAAGCTTTCTTT.

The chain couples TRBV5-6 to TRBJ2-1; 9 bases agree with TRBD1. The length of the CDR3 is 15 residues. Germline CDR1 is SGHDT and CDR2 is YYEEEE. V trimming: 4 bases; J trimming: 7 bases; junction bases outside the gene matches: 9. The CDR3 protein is CASSTRDRVRNEQFF. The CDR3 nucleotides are TGTGCCAGCAGCACCCGGGACAGGGTCCGTAATGAGCAGTTCTTC.

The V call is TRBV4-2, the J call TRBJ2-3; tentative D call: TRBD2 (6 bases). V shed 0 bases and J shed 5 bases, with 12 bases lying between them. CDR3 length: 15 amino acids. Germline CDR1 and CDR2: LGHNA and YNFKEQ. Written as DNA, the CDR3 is TGTGCCAGCAGCCAAGATTGGCGGGGAGAAGATACGCAGTATTTT. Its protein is CASSQDWRGEDTQYF.

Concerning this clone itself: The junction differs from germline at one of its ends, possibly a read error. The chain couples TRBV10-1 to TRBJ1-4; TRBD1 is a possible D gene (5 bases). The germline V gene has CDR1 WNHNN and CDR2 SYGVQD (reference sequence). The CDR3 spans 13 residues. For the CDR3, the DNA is TGCGCCAACCGGATGACAGCGAGTGAAGAACTGTTTTTT. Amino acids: CANRMTASEELFF.

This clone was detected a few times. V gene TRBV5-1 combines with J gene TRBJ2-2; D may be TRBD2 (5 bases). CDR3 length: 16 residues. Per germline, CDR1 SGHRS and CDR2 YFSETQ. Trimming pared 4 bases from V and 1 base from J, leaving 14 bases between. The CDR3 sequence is CASSPFPEGNTGELFF. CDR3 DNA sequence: TGCGCCAGCAGCCCCTTTCCCGAGGGGAACACCGGGGAGCTGTTTTTT. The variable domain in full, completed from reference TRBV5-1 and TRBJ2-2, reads KAGVTQTPRYLIKTRGQQVTLSCSPISGHRSVSWYQQTPGQGLQFLFEYFSETQRNKGNFPGRFSGRQFSNSRSEMNVSTLELGDSALYLCASSPFPEGNTGELFFGEGSRLTVL.

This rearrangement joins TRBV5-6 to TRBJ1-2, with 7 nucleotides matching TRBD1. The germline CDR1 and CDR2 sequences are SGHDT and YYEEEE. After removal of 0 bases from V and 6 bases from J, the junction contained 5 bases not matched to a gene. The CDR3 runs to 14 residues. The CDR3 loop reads CASSLEARGHGYTF. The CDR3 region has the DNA TGTGCCAGCAGCTTGGAGGCGAGGGGGCATGGCTACACCTTC.